The 24 T cell receptor beta chains below all came from one sample that was sequenced in a study of response to subunit inactivated influenza vaccine. MiXCR was run by TCRdb on the RT-PCR reads, yielding one entry per CDR3 protein. The sample lists over 750,000 distinct CDR3 sequences, roughly 20% occurring once. The starting material was PBMCs from blood, obtained less than 6 days after vaccination. Receptors were obtained from a man in his forties or fifties who received an inactivated influenza vaccine.

This clonotype was seen more than once but under ten times. The chain recombines TRBV7-9 with TRBJ1-1, with unresolved D. The CDR3 length is 12 residues. Trimming took 4 bases from V and 5 from J, leaving 8 bases between them. Germline loops: CDR1 SEHNR, CDR2 FQNEAQ (reference sequence). The CDR3 DNA reads as TGTGCCAGCAGCTACGGGTGGACTGAAGCTTTCTTT. Residues: CASSYGWTEAFF.

This clonotype occurred a few times. The DNA of the CDR3 is TGTGCCAGCAGTTACTCTGTCCTAGCGGGAGCGGCCGGGGAGCTGTTTTTT. Protein product: CASSYSVLAGAAGELFF. The chain uses TRBV6-5 and TRBJ2-2, with 10 bases fitting TRBD2. J gave up 6 bases and V 0 bases, and 7 bases lay outside the gene matches. The CDR3 has 17 amino acids. The germline V gene has CDR1 MNHEY and CDR2 SVGAGI.

This clonotype appeared a few times. This sequence joins TRBV5-1 and TRBJ2-1, with unresolved D. Germline V gene lookup returns CDR1 SGHRS and CDR2 YFSETQ. The CDR3 covers 15 residues. V lost 0 bases and J lost 3, with 10 bases in between. The DNA for the CDR3 is TGCGCCAGCAGCTTGGATATCCAGATCTACAATGAGCAGTTCTTC. Translation gives CASSLDIQIYNEQFF.

This sequence joins TRBV20-1 and TRBJ2-3, with D perhaps matching TRBD1 (6 bases). This CDR3 has 15 residues. Trimming removed 3 bases from V and 0 bases from J, with 13 bases in between. Germline CDR1 and CDR2: DFQATT and SNEGSKA (reference sequence). CDR3 nucleotides: TGCAGTGCTAGGAGGACAGACTCTAGCACAGATACGCAGTATTTT. It encodes CSARRTDSSTDTQYF.

This CDR3 reads CASSLGLWGGIGEQYF. In DNA form, the CDR3 reads TGTGCCAGCAGCTTAGGCCTCTGGGGGGGTATAGGCGAGCAGTACTTC. The rearrangement links TRBV7-2 to TRBJ2-7; TRBD2 aligns across 7 bases. The CDR3 extends over 16 amino acids. The germline gives CDR1 SGHTA, CDR2 FQGNSA. Unmatched junction bases numbered 12, after V lost 1 base and J lost 6 bases.

The V call is TRBV24-1, the J call TRBJ2-3, with D unclear. CDR1 KGHDR and CDR2 SFDVKD come from the germline V gene. CDR3 size: 16 residues. V was cut by 5 bases and J by 1 base, with 15 bases left in between. The CDR3 protein is CATSAESGFGTDTQYF. Here the CDR3 DNA reads TGTGCCACCAGTGCCGAAAGTGGTTTTGGCACAGATACGCAGTATTTT.

This clonotype occurred a few times. This rearrangement joins TRBV6-1 to TRBJ2-5; tentatively, D is TRBD2 (6 bases). Deletions cut 6 bases from V and 4 bases from J, with 21 bases between. CDR1 and CDR2 from the germline V gene are MNHNS and SASEGT. CDR3 length: 16 amino acids. CDR3 amino acids: CASRAGAGSFGETQYF. CDR3 coding DNA: TGTGCCAGCAGAGCGGGCGCGGGGAGTTTCGGAGAGACCCAGTACTTC.

This chain links TRBV6-2 or TRBV6-3 with TRBJ2-1; possibly TRBD1 for D (6 bases). From germline, CDR1 is MNHEY and CDR2 SVGEGT. Trimming removed 6 bases from V and 4 bases from J, with 19 bases in between. This CDR3 is 16 amino acids long. CDR3 protein: CASRQTIARGYNEQFF. The CDR3 DNA reads TGTGCCAGCAGGCAAACTATAGCGAGGGGGTACAATGAGCAGTTCTTC.

The CDR3 region has the DNA TGTGCCAGCAGAGCGACAGGGGCGCACTATGGCTACACCTTC. Translating it yields CASRATGAHYGYTF. The V gene is TRBV6-1, the J gene TRBJ1-2, with TRBD1 identical over 8 bases. This CDR3 spans 14 amino acids. Germline values: CDR1 MNHNS, CDR2 SASEGT. The trim removed 6 bases at V and 3 bases at J, leaving 6 bases unmatched.

This clonotype was observed a handful of times. V and J are TRBV24-1 and TRBJ2-2; tentative D call: TRBD1 (5 bases). V lost 1 base to trimming and J lost 7 bases, with 9 bases between them. This CDR3 spans 14 amino acids. The germline V gene encodes CDR1 KGHDR and CDR2 SFDVKD. The CDR3 coding sequence is TGTGCCACCAGTGATTTAGGCCAGGGCGGGGAGCTGTTTTTT. It yields the protein CATSDLGQGGELFF.

The rearrangement uses TRBV4-3 and TRBJ2-3; D unclear. Germline-derived CDR1 and CDR2 are LGHNA and YSLEER. The ends were cut back, 0 bases at V and 0 bases at J, with 13 bases in the middle. The CDR3 contains 17 residues. The CDR3 coding sequence is TGCGCCAGCAGCCAAGATCGACGGACCTCTAGCACAGATACGCAGTATTTT. As protein: CASSQDRRTSSTDTQYF.

Only one count was recorded for this clonotype. The gene calls are TRBV28 and TRBJ1-6; maybe TRBD1 (5 bases). The ends were cut back, 3 bases at V and 10 bases at J, with 10 bases in the middle. The length of the CDR3 is 13 residues. The V gene's germline CDR1 is MDHEN and CDR2 SYDVKM. CDR3 DNA sequence: TGTGCCAGCAGTTTGTCGGGGCTGTCACCCCTCCACTTT. Translating it yields CASSLSGLSPLHF.

The V call is TRBV7-9, the J call TRBJ2-5; a weak D match, TRBD1 (6 bases). V lost 4 bases to trimming and J lost 3 bases, with 15 bases between them. Germline CDR1 reads SEHNR; CDR2 reads FQNEAQ (reference sequence). CDR3 length: 15 amino acids. CDR3 amino acids: CASSSPWGLKETQYF. The CDR3 coding sequence is TGTGCCAGCAGCTCACCTTGGGGGCTCAAAGAGACCCAGTACTTC.

This clonotype turned up a few times. The chain has TRBV5-5 and TRBJ2-5, with D unresolved. V lost 2 bases, J lost 5 bases, and 16 bases lay in between. Germline CDR1 reads SGHKS; CDR2 reads YYEKEE (reference sequence). The CDR3 is 15 residues long. The CDR3 region has the DNA TGTGCCAGCAGCTTAACGGGCAGCCCGGCGGAGACCCAGTACTTC. Translated, it gives CASSLTGSPAETQYF.

The table lists this clonotype with a few counts. The chain recombines TRBV27 with TRBJ2-5; D perhaps matches TRBD1 (5 bases). The CDR3 sequence is 14 residues long. V dropped 6 bases and J dropped 7 bases, with 18 bases sitting between them. Germline assignment: CDR1 MNHEY and CDR2 SMNVEV (reference sequence). The CDR3 region is CASSLTLLRGTQYF. The CDR3 DNA reads TGTGCCAGCAGCCTGACTCTCCTAAGGGGGACCCAGTACTTC.

The chain employs TRBV20-1 and TRBJ2-3; no reliable D call. The V gene's germline CDR1 is DFQATT and CDR2 SNEGSKA (reference sequence). The CDR3 sequence is 11 residues long. V was pared by 5 bases and J by 6 bases, with 9 bases between. CDR3 bases: TGCAGTGCTCCCCTTATGGATACGCAGTATTTT. It encodes CSAPLMDTQYF.

V and J are TRBV5-1 and TRBJ1-1; D gene uncertain. Germline values: CDR1 SGHRS, CDR2 YFSETQ. The CDR3 covers 14 residues. Trimming pared 3 bases from V and 0 bases from J, leaving 9 bases between. This CDR3 reads CASSSTGLNTEAFF. DNA of the CDR3: TGCGCCAGCAGCTCCACTGGTCTGAACACTGAAGCTTTCTTT. The entire variable domain, with the rest obtained from reference TRBV5-1 and TRBJ1-1, is as follows: KAGVTQTPRYLIKTRGQQVTLSCSPISGHRSVSWYQQTPGQGLQFLFEYFSETQRNKGNFPGRFSGRQFSNSRSEMNVSTLELGDSALYLCASSSTGLNTEAFFGQGTRLTVV.

This clonotype has only a few counts. The rearrangement links TRBV6-1 to TRBJ1-5; D is possibly TRBD1 (5 bases). Germline V CDR1 and CDR2: MNHNS, SASEGT. CDR3 length equals 16 residues. Between the trimmed V and J ends, which lost 6 bases and 5 bases, there was a span of 20 bases. Here the CDR3 reads CASRPGTFPTYQPQHF. CDR3 coding DNA: TGTGCCAGCAGGCCCGGGACTTTCCCTACTTATCAGCCCCAGCATTTT.

This clonotype showed up just a few times. The chain links TRBV27 to TRBJ2-7, with TRBD2 matching 7 bases. CDR3 length equals 15 residues. Losses at the gene ends were 0 bases for V and 4 bases for J; bases not matched to a gene: 6. From germline, CDR1 is MNHEY and CDR2 SMNVEV (reference sequence). The CDR3 spells CASSLSWAGEYEQYF. The CDR3 region has the DNA TGTGCCAGCAGTTTATCGTGGGCGGGAGAGTACGAGCAGTACTTC.

The chain is built from TRBV29-1 and TRBJ2-1, with 10 nucleotides matching TRBD1. After removal of 3 bases from V and 9 bases from J, the junction contained 5 bases not matched to a gene. Germline CDR1 and CDR2: SQVTM and ANQGSEA. This CDR3 spans 13 amino acids. The CDR3 spells CSVDSTGGIEQFF. CDR3 coding DNA: TGCAGCGTTGATTCGACAGGGGGCATTGAGCAGTTCTTC.

V gene TRBV5-1 combines with J gene TRBJ2-1, with D possibly matching TRBD1 (5 bases). Germline V lookup: CDR1 SGHRS, CDR2 YFSETQ. The V end was cut by 0 bases, the J end by 6 bases, with 16 bases between. The length of the CDR3 is 16 residues. The CDR3 protein is CASSLGQPSRLNEQFF. The CDR3, as DNA: TGCGCCAGCAGCTTGGGACAGCCTAGTAGACTCAATGAGCAGTTCTTC.

This chain joins TRBV30 and TRBJ1-1; weak D call: TRBD1 (5 bases). V was shortened by 5 bases and J by 2 bases, with 18 bases between the two germline ends. The V gene's germline CDR1 is GTSNPN and CDR2 SVGIG (reference sequence). The CDR3 has 15 residues. As DNA, the CDR3 is TGTGCCTGGGCCGCCGACGGAGGGGCTAACACTGAAGCTTTCTTT. It yields the protein CAWAADGGANTEAFF.

This clonotype was counted between two and nine times. This chain uses TRBV20-1 with TRBJ2-5, with a possible D match to TRBD1 (6 bases). Germline V lookup: CDR1 DFQATT, CDR2 SNEGSKA (reference sequence). This CDR3 comprises 14 residues. V dropped 0 bases and J dropped 7 bases, with 15 bases sitting between them. CDR3 loop: CSARDTKGVWTQYF. The CDR3 DNA is TGCAGTGCTAGAGACACTAAGGGGGTTTGGACCCAGTACTTC.

This clonotype has just a few counts. The J gene is TRBJ2-7, the V gene TRBV5-1; weak D call: TRBD1 (5 bases). The CDR3 is made up of 13 amino acids. V lost 2 bases to trimming and J lost 7 bases, with 13 bases between them. Germline CDR1 reads SGHRS; CDR2 reads YFSETQ. The CDR3 coding sequence is TGCGCCAGCAGCTTCTCGCCAGGGTTTGAGCAGTACTTC. It yields the protein CASSFSPGFEQYF.